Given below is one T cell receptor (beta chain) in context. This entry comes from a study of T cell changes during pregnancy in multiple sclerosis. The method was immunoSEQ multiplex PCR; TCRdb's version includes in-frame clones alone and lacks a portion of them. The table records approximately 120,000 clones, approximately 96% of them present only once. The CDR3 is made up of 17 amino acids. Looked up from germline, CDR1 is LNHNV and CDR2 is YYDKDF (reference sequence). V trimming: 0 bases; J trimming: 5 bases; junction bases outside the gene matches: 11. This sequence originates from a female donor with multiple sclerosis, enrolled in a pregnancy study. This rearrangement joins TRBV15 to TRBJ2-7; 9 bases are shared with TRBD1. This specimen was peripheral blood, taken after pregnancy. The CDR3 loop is CATSRDLRGTGFDEQYF. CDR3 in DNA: TGTGCCACCAGCAGAGATCTCAGAGGGACAGGGTTTGACGAGCAGTACTTC.